Following are 22 T cell receptor beta chains from one sample sequenced in a study of post-analysis software for immune sequencing data. Findings and caveats of the study: Patients used about five TRBV segments, including TRBV5-6, TRBV5-1 and TRBV20-1, more often than controls.

Their antigens remain unidentified. Included in the TCR beta cDNA libraries were unique molecular identifiers. TCRdb re-derived calls from the PCR reads in MiXCR, one entry per CDR3 protein. The sample has about 200,000 distinct CDR3 sequences; over 25% are singletons. Material: blood. Every receptor here comes from a girl under 18 with multiple sclerosis.

The chain recombines TRBV3-1 with TRBJ2-2; unclear D gene. CDR1 is LGHDT and CDR2 is YNNKEL in the germline V gene (reference sequence). The CDR3 consists of 14 residues. V was pared by 5 bases and J by 0 bases, with 7 bases between. CDR3 in amino acids: CASSILSNTGELFF. Written as DNA, the CDR3 is TGTGCCAGCAGCATACTTTCGAACACCGGGGAGCTGTTTTTT.

As to this clonotype: This may be a read error: a much more frequent sequence differs by one nucleotide. The V call is TRBV3-1, the J call TRBJ1-2, with D perhaps TRBD1 (5 bases). The CDR3 spans 17 residues. In germline, CDR1 is LGHDT, CDR2 YNNKEL (reference sequence). In DNA form, the CDR3 reads TGTGCCAGCAGCCAAGATCTCGGGGGACCCTCTAACTATAGCTACACCTTC. It specifies CASSQDLGGPSNYSYTF.

In the case of this clonotype: This sequence may be a read error, since a much larger clone differs from it by one base. The chain carries TRBV28 and TRBJ2-3; 10 positions agree with TRBD2. This CDR3 is 13 amino acids long. Germline V CDR1 and CDR2: MDHEN, SYDVKM. V lost 6 bases, J lost 13 bases, and 10 bases stayed unmatched. This CDR3 reads CASRLPSGSREYF. The CDR3 nucleotides read TGTGCCAGCAGGTTACCTAGCGGGAGCAGGGAGTATTTT.

This clonotype showed up many times. The chain couples TRBV7-9 to TRBJ2-7; 7 bases align to TRBD2. Germline V CDR1 and CDR2: SEHNR, FQNEAQ (reference sequence). This CDR3 spans 15 amino acids. With V trimmed by 5 bases and J by 5 bases, 12 bases remained unmatched. The CDR3 here is CASSPSGGGEHEQYF. The CDR3 bases are TGTGCCAGCAGCCCTTCCGGCGGGGGAGAGCACGAGCAGTACTTC.

The table lists this clonotype with many counts. V gene TRBV7-9 combines with J gene TRBJ1-2; 10 nucleotides agree with TRBD1. Per germline, CDR1 SEHNR and CDR2 FQNEAQ (reference sequence). Trimming took 2 bases from V and 8 from J; bases not matched to a gene: 8. The CDR3 totals 15 residues. The CDR3 DNA sequence: TGTGCCAGCAGCTTACCCGGGACAGGGGATCGGGGCTACACCTTC. Residues: CASSLPGTGDRGYTF.

This clonotype was recorded at least ten times. V and J are TRBV5-8 and TRBJ2-4; D may match TRBD1 or TRBD2 (7 bases each). The CDR3 covers 16 residues. Germline V CDR1 and CDR2: SGHTS, YDEGEE. Trimming took 2 bases from V and 2 from J, leaving 14 bases between them. CDR3 coding DNA: TGTGCCAGCAGCTTCCCAGGGGGGGGGACCAAAAACATTCAGTACTTC. Its protein is CASSFPGGGTKNIQYF.

About this clonotype: This may come from a read error, since a much larger clone is one base off. The V call is TRBV7-9, the J call TRBJ2-1; no clear D gene. The CDR3 length is 12 residues. Germline CDR1 and CDR2: SEHNR and FQNEAQ (reference sequence). The CDR3 nucleotides are TGTGCCGGCAGCTTAGCCCTAGACGAGCAGTTCTTC. Its translation: CAGSLALDEQFF.

About this clonotype: This could be a read error, since a much larger clone is one nucleotide away. The chain uses TRBV12-3 or TRBV12-4 and TRBJ1-2, with TRBD1 as a possible D gene (6 bases). The CDR3 consists of 12 residues. CDR3 sequence: CACSSQGRGYTF. The CDR3 DNA sequence: TGTGCCTGCAGTTCACAGGGTCGCGGCTACACCTTC.

This clonotype is a singleton in its sample. The genes are TRBV11-3 and TRBJ2-2, with TRBD1 identical over 11 bases. The length of the CDR3 is 15 residues. Per the germline V gene, CDR1 is SGHNT and CDR2 is YENEEA. With V trimmed by 5 bases and J by 5 bases, 4 bases remained unmatched. CDR3 protein: CASSPGTGGTGELFF. CDR3 bases: TGTGCCAGCAGCCCCGGGACAGGGGGGACCGGGGAGCTGTTTTTT.

This clonotype occurred many times. J is TRBJ2-3 and V is TRBV6-1, with TRBD2 identical over 7 bases. CDR1 and CDR2 (germline): MNHNS, SASEGT. V lost 0 bases and J lost 5; bases outside the gene matches: 5. CDR3 length: 15 residues. CDR3 nucleotide sequence: TGTGCCAGCAGTGAAGCGGGGAGGGTGTTAGATACGCAGTATTTT. Protein: CASSEAGRVLDTQYF.

The J gene is TRBJ1-6, the V gene TRBV25-1; D unclear. The CDR3 is 14 amino acids. Trimming pared 2 bases from V and 10 bases from J, leaving 12 bases between. CDR1 MGHDK and CDR2 SYGVNS come from the germline V gene. The CDR3 sequence: CASSEGRPVSPLHF. The CDR3 nucleotides read TGTGCCAGCAGTGAAGGCCGGCCTGTATCACCCCTCCACTTT.

This clonotype was seen many times. This chain joins TRBV20-1 and TRBJ2-1; 10 bases fit TRBD2. The CDR3 runs 15 residues. The J segment lost 7 bases and the V segment lost 3 bases, leaving 9 bases of the junction unmatched. The germline V gene has CDR1 DFQATT and CDR2 SNEGSKA (reference sequence). The CDR3 bases are TGCAGTGCTAGCCTCGTAGCGGGGGGAGAGAATGAGCAGTTCTTC. It is translated as CSASLVAGGENEQFF.

A note on this clonotype: One junction end does not reproduce the germline sequence, and a read error may be involved. This rearrangement joins TRBV7-9 to TRBJ1-1; weak D call: TRBD1 (6 bases). The CDR3 extends over 15 amino acids. Germline CDR1 and CDR2: SEHNR and FQNEAQ (reference sequence). The CDR3 DNA follows: TGTGTCAGCAGCCAACTCCAAGGGGGGAACACTGAAGCTTTCTTT. Amino acid sequence: CVSSQLQGGNTEAFF.

This clonotype was observed a few times. This chain connects TRBV5-1 to TRBJ1-1; D ambiguous. Trimming shortened V by 7 bases and J by 1 base, and 11 bases separated the two germline ends. CDR3 length equals 13 residues. Germline lookup yields CDR1 SGHRS and CDR2 YFSETQ. CDR3 sequence: CASRPSGNTEAFF. As DNA, the CDR3 is TGCGCCAGCCGCCCTTCGGGGAACACTGAAGCTTTCTTT.

The genes are TRBV28 and TRBJ1-4; D uncertain. Trimming shortened V by 3 bases and J by 10 bases, and 12 bases separated the two germline ends. CDR1 is MDHEN and CDR2 is SYDVKM in the germline V gene. The CDR3 sequence is 13 residues long. This CDR3 reads CASSLSQIRKLFF. In DNA form, the CDR3 reads TGTGCCAGCAGTTTGTCCCAAATCCGAAAACTGTTTTTT.

This clonotype has more than one count but fewer than ten. The V and J genes are TRBV27 and TRBJ2-2; 8 bases map to TRBD1. From germline, CDR1 is MNHEY and CDR2 SMNVEV (reference sequence). This CDR3 spans 16 amino acids. V lost 3 bases to trimming and J lost 1 base; unmatched junction nucleotides: 4. DNA for the CDR3: TGTGCCAGCAGTTTCCAAACAGGGGGGAACACCGGGGAGCTGTTTTTT. Amino acid sequence: CASSFQTGGNTGELFF.

A word on this clonotype: A read error may be the cause here, since a much bigger clone is one base away. The chain joins TRBV2 to TRBJ2-1; TRBD2 agrees at 14 bases. The CDR3 contains 20 residues. Germline V gene lookup returns CDR1 SNHLY and CDR2 FYNNEI. The CDR3 coding sequence is TGTGCCAGCAGTGGGAAGTGGACTAGCGGGAGGCCTAGCTCCTACAATGGGCAGTTCTTC. This sequence encodes CASSGKWTSGRPSSYNGQFF.

A remark on this clonotype: A much more abundant neighbour one base away suggests this may be a read error. This chain joins TRBV28 and TRBJ1-6; D call uncertain. Trimming cost V 6 bases and J 18 bases, with 18 bases left between them. The CDR3 spans 12 residues. Germline V lookup: CDR1 MDHEN, CDR2 SYDVKM. CDR3 DNA: TGTGCCAGCAGCAACTGGGAATTGACCCCCCACTTT. This codes for CASSNWELTPHF.

This clonotype was seen ten or more times. The chain employs TRBV29-1 and TRBJ2-7; D is perhaps TRBD2 (5 bases). With 4 bases removed from V and 1 base from J, the gap between germline ends came to 11 bases. Germline values: CDR1 SQVTM, CDR2 ANQGSEA. The CDR3 loop spans 13 amino acids. This CDR3 is CSVAWPGSYEQYF. The CDR3 DNA follows: TGCAGCGTTGCATGGCCGGGGTCCTACGAGCAGTACTTC.

On this clonotype: A much larger clone lies a single base off, so this may be a read error. The CDR3 spells CASSERRSYEQYF. The DNA of the CDR3 is TGTGCCAGCAGTGAAAGGAGGTCCTACGAGCAGTACTTC. The chain uses TRBV6-1 and TRBJ2-7; a possible D gene is TRBD2 (5 bases). This CDR3 contains 13 residues. Germline V gives CDR1 MNHNS, CDR2 SASEGT. V dropped 2 bases and J dropped 1 base, with 6 bases sitting between them.

A word on this clonotype: Given a much more abundant clone one base away, this may be a read error. This rearrangement joins TRBV5-1 to TRBJ2-7; the D gene could be TRBD1 or TRBD2 (5 bases each). CDR3 length: 11 residues. Germline values: CDR1 SGHRS, CDR2 YFSETQ. V was clipped by 4 bases and J by 7 bases, with 9 bases between them. The CDR3 DNA follows: TGCGCCAGCAGCGGGGGATTTGAGCAGTACTTC. This gives the protein CASSGGFEQYF. The full variable domain, completed using reference TRBV5-1 and TRBJ2-7, is KAGVTQTPRYLIKTRGQQVTLSCSPISGHRSVSWYQQTPGQGLQFLFEYFSETQRNKGNFPGRFSGRQFSNSRSEMNVSTLELGDSALYLCASSGGFEQYFGPGTRLTVT.

This chain uses TRBV28 with TRBJ2-1; TRBD2 matches 9 bases. Germline CDR1 MDHEN, CDR2 SYDVKM. The V gene end was trimmed by 5 bases and the J gene end by 4 bases; junction bases not matched to a gene: 6. The CDR3 extends over 15 amino acids. CDR3 residues: CASSLSGRHYNEQFF. CDR3 nucleotide sequence: TGTGCCAGCAGTCTGAGCGGGAGGCATTACAATGAGCAGTTCTTC.